Given below is one T cell receptor (beta chain) in context. What this receptor recognizes is not known. No quality values exist for individual bases; no much larger clone is one base distant. This record belongs to a study of blood T cell repertoires in COVID-19 (dated by TCRdb to 2018 to 2021). Regarding the complete study: Collaborator samples came from the United States, Italy and Spain and covered acute and convalescent phases of COVID-19. Nearly every sample came with metadata listing a de-identified subject ID, COVID-19 status, age in years and sex. Samples came from the ongoing ImmuneRACE study (first 160 participants) plus 1,254 subjects from 6 global collaborators. The dataset comprised deeply sampled blood TCRbeta repertoires from subjects exposed to, actively infected with, or recovered from COVID-19. The repertoires were released in a freely available public database meant as a resource for research on the immune response to SARS-CoV-2. The material from the prospective study consisted of cDNA or gDNA derived from T cells, B-cell-depleted T cells, or PBMCs. Where available, HLA class I and class II types were obtained from metadata supplied by the sample provider rather than from assay-based typing. The research as a whole found: The quantity of clinical and demographic metadata differed by source and by participant and was supplied without curation.

The immunoSEQ Assay, a bias-controlled multiplex PCR, was used to amplify TCRbeta CDR3 regions from genomic DNA. Per the authors' processing: The number of nucleated cells in each sample was estimated by amplification of reference gene primers within the assay. Sequence reads were collapsed and filtered to measure the absolute abundance of every unique TCRbeta CDR3 rearrangement. For each sample, productive Simpson clonality was calculated by taking the square root of Simpson's diversity index across productive rearrangements. Drawn from immuneACCESS, this table holds only the in-frame rearrangements with V and J called that TCRdb kept. Clones are partly lost; checked studies trace under half to an unresolved V gene and leave the rest unexplained. V, J and clone size are taken as reported in that table, and D and trimming were inferred from the DNA itself. The sample yields fewer than 450,000 clones; about 91% were counted once. The ten largest clones represent around 12% of the sample.

At one collaborating source in Seattle, patients were enrolled during active infection and were followed longitudinally through the course of disease. Each collaborating institution followed its own protocols to collect whole blood in K2EDTA tubes. For TCRbeta analysis, collaborators shipped samples as frozen whole blood, isolated PBMCs, or DNA extracted from either of those sample types. This TCR came from a woman aged 50 to 60 with COVID-19, enrolled during active disease. The sequenced sample was peripheral blood.

The base sequence is TGTGCCATCAGTGAGTCCCTATTGGGCAATCAGCCCCAGCATTTT. Its protein reads: CAISESLLGNQPQHF. The V gene is TRBV10-3 and the J gene is TRBJ1-5; the D gene is not confidently resolved. CDR1 ENHRY and CDR2 SYGVKD were looked up in the germline V gene. The trim is 0 bases for V and 2 bases for J, with a gap of 8 bases between the germline ends. From the cysteine up to the phenylalanine, the CDR3 has a length of 15 residues. Of the read, only the CDR3 DNA is kept; its 45 bases are in frame from base 1.